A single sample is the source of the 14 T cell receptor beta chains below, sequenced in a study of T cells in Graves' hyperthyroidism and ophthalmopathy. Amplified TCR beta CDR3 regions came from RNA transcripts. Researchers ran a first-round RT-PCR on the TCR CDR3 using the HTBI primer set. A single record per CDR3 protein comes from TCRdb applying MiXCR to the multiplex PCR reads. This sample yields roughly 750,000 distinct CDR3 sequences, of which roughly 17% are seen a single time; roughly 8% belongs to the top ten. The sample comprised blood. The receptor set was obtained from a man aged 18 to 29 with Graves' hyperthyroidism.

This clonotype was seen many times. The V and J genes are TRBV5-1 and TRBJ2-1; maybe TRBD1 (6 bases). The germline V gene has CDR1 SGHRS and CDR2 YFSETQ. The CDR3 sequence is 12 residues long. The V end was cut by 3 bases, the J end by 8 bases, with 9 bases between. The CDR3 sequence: CASSSGAHEQFF. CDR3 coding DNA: TGCGCCAGCAGCTCAGGGGCCCATGAGCAGTTCTTC.

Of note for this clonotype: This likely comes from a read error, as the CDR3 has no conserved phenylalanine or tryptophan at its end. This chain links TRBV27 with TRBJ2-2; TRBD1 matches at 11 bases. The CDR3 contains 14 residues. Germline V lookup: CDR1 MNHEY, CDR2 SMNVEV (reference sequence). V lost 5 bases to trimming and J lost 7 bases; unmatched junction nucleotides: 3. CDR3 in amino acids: CASSGTGGYGELFS. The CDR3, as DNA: TGTGCCAGCAGTGGGACAGGGGGGTACGGGGAGCTGTTTTCT.

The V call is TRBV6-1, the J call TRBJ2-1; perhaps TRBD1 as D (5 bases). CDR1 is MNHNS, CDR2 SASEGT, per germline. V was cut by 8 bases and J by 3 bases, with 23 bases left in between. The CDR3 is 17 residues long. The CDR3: CASGKGQALGFYNEQFF. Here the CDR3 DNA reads TGTGCCAGCGGGAAGGGGCAGGCCCTGGGGTTCTACAATGAGCAGTTCTTC.

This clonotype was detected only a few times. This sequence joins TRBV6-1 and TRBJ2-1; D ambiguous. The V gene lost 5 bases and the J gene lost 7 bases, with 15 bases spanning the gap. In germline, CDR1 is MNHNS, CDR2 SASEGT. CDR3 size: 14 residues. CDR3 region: CASSKVANGNEQFF. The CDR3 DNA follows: TGTGCCAGCAGTAAGGTGGCCAATGGGAATGAGCAGTTCTTC.

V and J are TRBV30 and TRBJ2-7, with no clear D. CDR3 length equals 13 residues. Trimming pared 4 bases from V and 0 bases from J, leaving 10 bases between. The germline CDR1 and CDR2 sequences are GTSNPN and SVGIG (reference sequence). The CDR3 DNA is TGTGCCTGGACGCCTGCGAGCTCCTACGAGCAGTACTTC. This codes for CAWTPASSYEQYF.

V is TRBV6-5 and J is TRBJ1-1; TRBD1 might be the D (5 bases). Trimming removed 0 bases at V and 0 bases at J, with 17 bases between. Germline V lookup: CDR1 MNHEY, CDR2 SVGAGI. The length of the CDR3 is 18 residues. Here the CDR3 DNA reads TGTGCCAGCAGTTACTCGAATGGTCTCTGGGGGATGAACACTGAAGCTTTCTTT. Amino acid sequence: CASSYSNGLWGMNTEAFF.

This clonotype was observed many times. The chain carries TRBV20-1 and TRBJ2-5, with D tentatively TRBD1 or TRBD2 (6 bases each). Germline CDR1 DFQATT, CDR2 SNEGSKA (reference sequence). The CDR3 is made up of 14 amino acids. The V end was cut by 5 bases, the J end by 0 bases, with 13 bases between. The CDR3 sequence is CSAGGGGYQETQYF. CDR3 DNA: TGCAGTGCTGGTGGAGGGGGTTACCAAGAGACCCAGTACTTC.

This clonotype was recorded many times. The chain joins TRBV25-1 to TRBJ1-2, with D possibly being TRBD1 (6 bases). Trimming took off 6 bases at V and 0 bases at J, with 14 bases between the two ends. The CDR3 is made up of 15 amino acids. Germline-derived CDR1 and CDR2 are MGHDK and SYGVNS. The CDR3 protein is CASSGSRGANYGYTF. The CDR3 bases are TGTGCCAGCAGCGGAAGCAGGGGAGCTAACTATGGCTACACCTTC.

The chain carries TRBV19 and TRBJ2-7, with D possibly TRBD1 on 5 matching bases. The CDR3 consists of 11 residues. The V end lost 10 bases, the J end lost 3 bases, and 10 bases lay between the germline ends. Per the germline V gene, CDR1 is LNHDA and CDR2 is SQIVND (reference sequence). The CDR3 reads CATMTDYEQYF. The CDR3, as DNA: TGTGCCACCATGACAGACTACGAGCAGTACTTC.

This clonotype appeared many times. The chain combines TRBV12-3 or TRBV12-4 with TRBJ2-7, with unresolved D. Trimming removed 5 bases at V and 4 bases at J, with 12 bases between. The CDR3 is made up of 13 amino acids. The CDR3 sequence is CASSAQRRYEQYF. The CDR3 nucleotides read TGTGCCAGCAGTGCCCAGAGGCGATACGAGCAGTACTTC.

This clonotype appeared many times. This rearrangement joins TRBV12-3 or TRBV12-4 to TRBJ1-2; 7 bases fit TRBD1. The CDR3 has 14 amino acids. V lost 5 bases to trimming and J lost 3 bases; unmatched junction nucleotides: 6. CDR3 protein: CASSRQGIDYGYTF. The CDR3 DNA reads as TGTGCCAGCAGTCGACAGGGTATTGACTATGGCTACACCTTC.

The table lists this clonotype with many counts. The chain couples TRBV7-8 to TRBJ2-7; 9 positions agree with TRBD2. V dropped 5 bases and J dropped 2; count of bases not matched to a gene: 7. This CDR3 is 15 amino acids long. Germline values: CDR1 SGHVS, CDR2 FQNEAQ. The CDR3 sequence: CASSPLASGTYEQYF. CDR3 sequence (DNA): TGTGCCAGCAGCCCACTGGCTAGCGGGACCTACGAGCAGTACTTC.

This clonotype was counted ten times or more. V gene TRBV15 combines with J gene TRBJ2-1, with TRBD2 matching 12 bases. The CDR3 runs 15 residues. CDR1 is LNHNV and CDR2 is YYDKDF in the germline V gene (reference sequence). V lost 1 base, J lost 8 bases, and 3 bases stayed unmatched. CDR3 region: CATSRGLAGAYEQFF. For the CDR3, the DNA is TGTGCCACCAGCAGAGGACTAGCGGGAGCCTATGAGCAGTTCTTC.

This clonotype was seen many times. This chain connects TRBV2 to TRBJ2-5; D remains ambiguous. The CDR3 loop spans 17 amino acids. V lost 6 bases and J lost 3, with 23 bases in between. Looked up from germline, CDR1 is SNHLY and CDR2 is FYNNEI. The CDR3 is CASRILNGRSLEETQYF. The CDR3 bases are TGTGCCAGCAGAATATTGAACGGACGCAGTTTGGAAGAGACCCAGTACTTC. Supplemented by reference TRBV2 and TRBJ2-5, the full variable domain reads EPEVTQTPSHQVTQMGQEVILRCVPISNHLYFYWYRQILGQKVEFLVSFYNNEISEKSEIFDDQFSVERPDGSNFTLKIRSTKLEDSAMYFCASRILNGRSLEETQYFGPGTRLLVL.